This T cell receptor (beta chain) appears in the sequencing data of a study of cytomegalovirus exposure and HLA in healthy donors. Study at large: T cells numbering about 179 million yielded more than 95 million unique TCR beta sequences in an earlier analysis. The study, taken as a whole, reports: The majority of CMV-associated TCR beta chains were reported as apparently HLA-restricted in a later analysis. Common viral pathogens seemed to be connected with several of the most significant clusters, according to a later analysis.

The germline gives CDR1 MNHNY, CDR2 SVGAGI (reference sequence). CDR3 size: 15 residues. Trimming left V 2 bases short and J 0 bases short, with 8 bases between. The PCR ran on 60 Vbeta and 13 Jbeta primers. Only in-frame clones appear in the TCRdb table, and some are missing; sequencing was by immunoSEQ multiplex PCR. This sample yields about 160,000 clones, of which approximately 80% are seen a single time; approximately 0.8% belongs to the top ten. Note on this clone: Its antigen is not known.

This TCR was recovered from a woman in her late teens or twenties in good health and CMV-seronegative. The J gene is TRBJ1-5, the V gene TRBV6-6; no clear D. Sequences were obtained from PBMCs. This CDR3 is CASSYEVYSNQPQHF. In nucleotides, the CDR3 is TGTGCCAGCAGTTACGAGGTTTATAGCAATCAGCCCCAGCATTTT.